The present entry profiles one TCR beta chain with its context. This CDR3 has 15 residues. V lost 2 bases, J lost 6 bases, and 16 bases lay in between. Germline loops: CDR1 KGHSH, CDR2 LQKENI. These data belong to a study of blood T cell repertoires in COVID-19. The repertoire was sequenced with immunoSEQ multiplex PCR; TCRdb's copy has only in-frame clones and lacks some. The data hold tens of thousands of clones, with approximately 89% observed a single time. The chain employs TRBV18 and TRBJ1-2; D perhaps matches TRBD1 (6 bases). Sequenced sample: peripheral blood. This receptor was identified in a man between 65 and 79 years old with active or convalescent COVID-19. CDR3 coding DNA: TGTGCCAGCTCACCAGTTCAGGGGCATCTTGATGGCTACACCTTC. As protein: CASSPVQGHLDGYTF.